The source of this TCR beta chain is a study of blood T cell repertoires in COVID-19. Method: immunoSEQ multiplex PCR; TCRdb's copy keeps in-frame clones and lacks some. The data contain about 53,000 clones, roughly 79% of them singletons. This sequence was found in a human donor in a cohort sampled during active COVID-19. The specimen sequenced was peripheral blood.

CDR3 region: CASSTGRVTGELFF. For the CDR3, the DNA is TGTGCCAGTAGTACTGGGAGGGTCACCGGGGAGCTGTTTTTT. The chain joins TRBV19 to TRBJ2-2; 7 bases map to TRBD2. J gave up 4 bases and V 4 bases, and 3 bases lay outside the gene matches. CDR3 length: 14 residues. Germline assignment: CDR1 LNHDA and CDR2 SQIVND (reference sequence).